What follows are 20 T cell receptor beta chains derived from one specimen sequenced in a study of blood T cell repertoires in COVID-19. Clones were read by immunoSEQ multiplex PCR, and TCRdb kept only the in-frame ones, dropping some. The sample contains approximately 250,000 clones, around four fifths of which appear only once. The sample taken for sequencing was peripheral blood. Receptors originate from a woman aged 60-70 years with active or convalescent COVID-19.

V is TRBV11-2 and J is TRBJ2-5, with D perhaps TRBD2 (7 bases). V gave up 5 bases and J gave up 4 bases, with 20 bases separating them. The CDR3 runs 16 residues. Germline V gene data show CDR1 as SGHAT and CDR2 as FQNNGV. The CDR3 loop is CASSPNGGRWGETQYF. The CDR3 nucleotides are TGTGCCAGCAGCCCCAACGGGGGGCGCTGGGGAGAGACCCAGTACTTC.

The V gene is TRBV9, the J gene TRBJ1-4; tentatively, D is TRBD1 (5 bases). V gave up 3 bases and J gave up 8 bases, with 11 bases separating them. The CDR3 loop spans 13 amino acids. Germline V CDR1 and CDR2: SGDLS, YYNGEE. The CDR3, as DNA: TGTGCCAGCAGCGCGGGGGGTGAGGAAAAACTGTTTTTT. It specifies CASSAGGEEKLFF. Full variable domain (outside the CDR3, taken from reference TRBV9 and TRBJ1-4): DSGVTQTPKHLITATGQRVTLRCSPRSGDLSVYWYQQSLDQGLQFLIQYYNGEERAKGNILERFSAQQFPDLHSELNLSSLELGDSALYFCASSAGGEEKLFFGSGTQLSVL.

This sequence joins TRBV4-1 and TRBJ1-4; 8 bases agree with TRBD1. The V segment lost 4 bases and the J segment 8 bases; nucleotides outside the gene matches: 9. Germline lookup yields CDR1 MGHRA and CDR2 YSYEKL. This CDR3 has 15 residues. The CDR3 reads CASSPRGQLREKLFF. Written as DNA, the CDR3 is TGCGCCAGCAGCCCCAGGGGGCAGTTGCGAGAAAAACTGTTTTTT.

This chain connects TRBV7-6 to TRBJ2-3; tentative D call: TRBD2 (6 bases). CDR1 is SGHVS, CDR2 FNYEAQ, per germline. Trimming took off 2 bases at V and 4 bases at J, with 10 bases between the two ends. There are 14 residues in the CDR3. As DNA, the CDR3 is TGTGCCAGCAGCTTACGGAGGGGTGCAGATACGCAGTATTTT. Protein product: CASSLRRGADTQYF.

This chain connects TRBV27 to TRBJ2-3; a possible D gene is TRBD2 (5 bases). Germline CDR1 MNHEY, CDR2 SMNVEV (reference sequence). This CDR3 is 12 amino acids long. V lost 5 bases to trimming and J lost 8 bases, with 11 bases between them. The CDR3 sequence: CASSPGLSTQYF. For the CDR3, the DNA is TGTGCCAGCAGTCCCGGACTCAGTACGCAGTATTTT.

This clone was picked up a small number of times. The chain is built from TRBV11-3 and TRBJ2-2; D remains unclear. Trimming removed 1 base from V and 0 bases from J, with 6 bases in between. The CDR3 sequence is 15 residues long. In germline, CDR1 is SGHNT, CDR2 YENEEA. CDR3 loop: CASSLGASNTGELFF. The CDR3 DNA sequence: TGTGCCAGCAGCTTAGGTGCGTCGAACACCGGGGAGCTGTTTTTT.

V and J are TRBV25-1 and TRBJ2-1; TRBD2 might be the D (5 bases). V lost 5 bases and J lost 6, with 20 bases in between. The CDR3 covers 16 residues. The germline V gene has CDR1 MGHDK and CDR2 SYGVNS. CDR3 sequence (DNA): TGTGCCAGCAGTTTCCGAGGGTATGGATCGTCCAATGAGCAGTTCTTC. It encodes CASSFRGYGSSNEQFF.

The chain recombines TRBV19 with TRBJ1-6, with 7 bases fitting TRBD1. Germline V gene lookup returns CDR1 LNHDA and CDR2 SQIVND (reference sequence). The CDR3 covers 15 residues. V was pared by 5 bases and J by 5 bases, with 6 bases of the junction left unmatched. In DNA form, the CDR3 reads TGTGCCAGTAGTTTGGGACAGATTGATAATTCACCCCTCCACTTT. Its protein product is CASSLGQIDNSPLHF.

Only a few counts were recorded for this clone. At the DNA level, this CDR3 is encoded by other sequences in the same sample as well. CDR3 in amino acids: CASSSGLAGAGELFF. CDR3 DNA: TGTGCCAGCAGCTCCGGACTAGCGGGGGCCGGGGAGCTGTTTTTT. V is TRBV3-1 (or the pseudogene TRBV3-2) and J is TRBJ2-2, with 13 bases matching TRBD2. The CDR3 loop spans 15 amino acids. The germline V gene encodes CDR1 LGHDT and CDR2 YNNKEL (reference sequence). J was trimmed by 6 bases and V by 5 bases; bases with no gene match: 3.

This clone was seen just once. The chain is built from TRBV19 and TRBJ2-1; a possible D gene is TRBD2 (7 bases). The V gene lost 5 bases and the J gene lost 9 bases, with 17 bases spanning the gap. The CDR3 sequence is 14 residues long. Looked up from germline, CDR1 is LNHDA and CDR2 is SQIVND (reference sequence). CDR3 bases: TGTGCCAGTAGTCCCCGCGCGGGGGCCGTTGAGCAGTTCTTC. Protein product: CASSPRAGAVEQFF.

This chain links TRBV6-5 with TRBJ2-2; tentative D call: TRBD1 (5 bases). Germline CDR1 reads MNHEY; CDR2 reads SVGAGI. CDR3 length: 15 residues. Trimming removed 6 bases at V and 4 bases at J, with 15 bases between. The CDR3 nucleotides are TGTGCCAGCAGGGGGCAACGGTGGAGCACCGGGGAGCTGTTTTTT. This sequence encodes CASRGQRWSTGELFF.

The CDR3 sequence: CAWSVPGPKNIQYF. The DNA for the CDR3 is TGTGCCTGGAGTGTACCAGGGCCCAAAAACATTCAGTACTTC. This chain links TRBV30 with TRBJ2-4; possibly TRBD1 for D (5 bases). V was shortened by 0 bases and J by 2 bases, with 8 bases between the two germline ends. There are 14 residues in the CDR3. Germline-derived CDR1 and CDR2 are GTSNPN and SVGIG (reference sequence).

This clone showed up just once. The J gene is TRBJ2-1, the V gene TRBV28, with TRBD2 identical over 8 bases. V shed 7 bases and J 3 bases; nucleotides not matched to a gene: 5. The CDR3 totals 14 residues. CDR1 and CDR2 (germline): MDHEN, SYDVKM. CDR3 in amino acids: CASKPRGGYNEQFF. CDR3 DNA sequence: TGTGCCAGCAAGCCCCGGGGGGGCTACAATGAGCAGTTCTTC. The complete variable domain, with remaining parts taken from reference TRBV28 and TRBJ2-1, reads DVKVTQSSRYLVKRTGEKVFLECVQDMDHENMFWYRQDPGLGLRLIYFSYDVKMKEKGDIPEGYSVSREKKERFSLILESASTNQTSMYLCASKPRGGYNEQFFGPGTRLTVL.

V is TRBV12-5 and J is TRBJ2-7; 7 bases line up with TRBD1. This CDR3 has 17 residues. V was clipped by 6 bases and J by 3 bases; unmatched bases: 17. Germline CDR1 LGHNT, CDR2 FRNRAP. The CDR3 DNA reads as TGTGCTAGTGGACCTAAACAGGGGCGCACCCCTCACTACGAGCAGTACGTC. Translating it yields CASGPKQGRTPHYEQYV.

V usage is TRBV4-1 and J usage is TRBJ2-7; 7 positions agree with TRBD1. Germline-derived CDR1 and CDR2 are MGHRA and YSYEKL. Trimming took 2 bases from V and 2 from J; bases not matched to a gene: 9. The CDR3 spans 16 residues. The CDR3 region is CASSQPADRRAYEQYF. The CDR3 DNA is TGCGCCAGCAGCCAACCCGCGGACAGGCGAGCCTACGAGCAGTACTTC.

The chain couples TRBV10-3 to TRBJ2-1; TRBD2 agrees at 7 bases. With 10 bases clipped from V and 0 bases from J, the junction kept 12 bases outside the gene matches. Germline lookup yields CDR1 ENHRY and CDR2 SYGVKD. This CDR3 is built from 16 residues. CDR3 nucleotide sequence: TGTGCCACCGCCCTATCGATAGCGGGCTCCTACAATGAGCAGTTCTTC. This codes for CATALSIAGSYNEQFF.

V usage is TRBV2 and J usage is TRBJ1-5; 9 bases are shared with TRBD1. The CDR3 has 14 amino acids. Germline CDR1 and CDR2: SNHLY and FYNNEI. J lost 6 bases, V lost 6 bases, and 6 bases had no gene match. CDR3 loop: CASSPGQGSQPQHF. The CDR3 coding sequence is TGTGCCAGCAGCCCGGGACAGGGAAGTCAGCCCCAGCATTTT.

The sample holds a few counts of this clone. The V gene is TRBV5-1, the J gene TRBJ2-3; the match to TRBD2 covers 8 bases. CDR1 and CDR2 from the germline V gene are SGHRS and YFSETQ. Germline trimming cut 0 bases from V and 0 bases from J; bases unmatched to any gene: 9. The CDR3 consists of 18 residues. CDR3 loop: CASSLAPAGGLSTDTQYF. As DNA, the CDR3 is TGCGCCAGCAGCTTGGCCCCGGCGGGGGGCCTTAGCACAGATACGCAGTATTTT.

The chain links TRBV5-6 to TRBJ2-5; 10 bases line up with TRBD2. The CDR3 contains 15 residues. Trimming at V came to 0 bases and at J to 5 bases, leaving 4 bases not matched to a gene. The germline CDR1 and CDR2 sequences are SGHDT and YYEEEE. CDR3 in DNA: TGTGCCAGCAGCTTGGCCCTAGCGGGGGATGAGACCCAGTACTTC. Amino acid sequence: CASSLALAGDETQYF.

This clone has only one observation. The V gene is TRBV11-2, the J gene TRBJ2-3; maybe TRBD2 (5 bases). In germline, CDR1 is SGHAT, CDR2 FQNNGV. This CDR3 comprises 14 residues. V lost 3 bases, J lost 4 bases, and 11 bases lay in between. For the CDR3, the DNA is TGTGCCAGCAGCTTTCGAGGGTACGCAGATACGCAGTATTTT. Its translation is CASSFRGYADTQYF. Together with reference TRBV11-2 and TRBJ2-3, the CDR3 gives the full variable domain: EAGVAQSPRYKIIEKRQSVAFWCNPISGHATLYWYQQILGQGPKLLIQFQNNGVVDDSQLPKDRFSAERLKGVDSTLKIQPAKLEDSAVYLCASSFRGYADTQYFGPGTRLTVL.